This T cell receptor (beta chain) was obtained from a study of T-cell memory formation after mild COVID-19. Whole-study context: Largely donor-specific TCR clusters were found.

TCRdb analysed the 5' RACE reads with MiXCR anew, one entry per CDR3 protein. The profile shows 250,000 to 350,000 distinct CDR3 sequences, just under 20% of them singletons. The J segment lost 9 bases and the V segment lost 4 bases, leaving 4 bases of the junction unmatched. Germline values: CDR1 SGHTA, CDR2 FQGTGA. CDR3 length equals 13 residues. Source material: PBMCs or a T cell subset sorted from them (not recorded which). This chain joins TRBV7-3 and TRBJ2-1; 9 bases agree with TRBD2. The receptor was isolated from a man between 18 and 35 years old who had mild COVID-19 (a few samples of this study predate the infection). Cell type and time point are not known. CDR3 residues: CASSWTSEAEQFF. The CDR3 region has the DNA TGTGCCAGCAGCTGGACTAGCGAGGCTGAGCAGTTCTTC.